The next 15 T cell receptor beta chains were all read from a single sample in a study of beta chain features in type 1 diabetes. The sequenced template was cDNA made from the entire isolated RNA. Sequencing used immunoSEQ multiplex PCR; TCRdb keeps in-frame clones, though not all of them. This sample has tens of thousands of clones, with around a third found just once. The sequenced sample was stem cell memory CD4+ T cells from blood. These TCRs come from a woman aged 18-35 years in good health.

The J gene is TRBJ1-4, the V gene TRBV5-6; 7 positions match TRBD1. J lost 8 bases, V lost 4 bases, and 11 bases had no gene match. This CDR3 comprises 15 residues. Germline CDR1 SGHDT, CDR2 YYEEEE. The CDR3 loop is CASSRTGARDEKLFF. CDR3 bases: TGTGCCAGCAGCCGAACAGGGGCCCGGGACGAAAAACTGTTTTTT.

V and J are TRBV2 and TRBJ2-1, with 9 bases lining up with TRBD2. The CDR3 runs to 14 residues. Germline V gene lookup returns CDR1 SNHLY and CDR2 FYNNEI. V dropped 7 bases and J dropped 7; count of bases not matched to a gene: 8. The DNA of the CDR3 is TGTGCCAGCATGATGCGGGAGGGCCCAAATGAGCAGTTCTTC. Its translation is CASMMREGPNEQFF.

The V and J genes are TRBV5-4 and TRBJ2-1, with 7 bases matching TRBD2. There are 17 residues in the CDR3. Trimming removed 5 bases from V and 0 bases from J; junction bases left unmatched: 11. Germline CDR1 SGHNT, CDR2 YYREEE (reference sequence). The CDR3, as DNA: TGTGCCAGCAGACCGGCGACTAGCATGAGCTCCTACAATGAGCAGTTCTTC. It codes for CASRPATSMSSYNEQFF. Full variable domain (outside the CDR3, taken from reference TRBV5-4 and TRBJ2-1): ETGVTQSPTHLIKTRGQQVTLRCSSQSGHNTVSWYQQALGQGPQFIFQYYREEENGRGNFPPRFSGLQFPNYSSELNVNALELDDSALYLCASRPATSMSSYNEQFFGPGTRLTVL.

This clone has more than one count but fewer than ten. The genes are TRBV5-1 and TRBJ2-5; 9 bases align to TRBD2. The CDR3 has 14 amino acids. V trimming: 6 bases; J trimming: 0 bases; junction bases outside the gene matches: 3. Per germline, CDR1 SGHRS and CDR2 YFSETQ. In DNA form, the CDR3 reads TGCGCCAGCAACGAGCGGGGGGACCAAGAGACCCAGTACTTC. This translates into CASNERGDQETQYF.

This clone was counted only a few times. This sequence joins TRBV5-1 and TRBJ1-4; D uncertain. Germline V gene sequence: CDR1 SGHRS, CDR2 YFSETQ. Trimming cost V 3 bases and J 4 bases, with 22 bases left between them. The CDR3 length is 18 residues. Here the CDR3 DNA reads TGCGCCAGCAGCTCCGGACGGATTCCCCGGGGAGTTAATGAAAAACTGTTTTTT. This gives the protein CASSSGRIPRGVNEKLFF.

The gene calls are TRBV7-8 and TRBJ2-2; the match to TRBD2 covers 15 bases. The CDR3 length is 18 residues. In germline, CDR1 is SGHVS, CDR2 FQNEAQ. J was trimmed by 5 bases and V by 4 bases; bases with no gene match: 8. CDR3 nucleotide sequence: TGTGCCAGCAGCTCCTCCGGGGGACTAGCGGGAGGAACCGGGGAGCTGTTTTTT. It translates to CASSSSGGLAGGTGELFF.

This clone was seen just once. This chain joins TRBV4-1 and TRBJ1-4; tentative D call: TRBD1 (6 bases). The ends were cut back, 3 bases at V and 0 bases at J, with 11 bases in the middle. In germline, CDR1 is MGHRA, CDR2 YSYEKL. The CDR3 extends over 16 amino acids. The CDR3 DNA sequence: TGCGCCAGCAGCCATGGACAGTATGCAACTAATGAAAAACTGTTTTTT. Its protein is CASSHGQYATNEKLFF.

The rearrangement joins TRBV11-3 to TRBJ1-2; D is unresolved. The ends were cut back, 4 bases at V and 3 bases at J, with 15 bases in the middle. CDR3 size: 15 residues. Germline lookup yields CDR1 SGHNT and CDR2 YENEEA. The CDR3 sequence: CASSSLREAYYGYTF. The CDR3 DNA reads TGTGCCAGCAGCTCCCTCCGGGAAGCTTACTATGGCTACACCTTC.

This clone has only a few counts. This chain links TRBV5-4 with TRBJ2-2; TRBD1 agrees at 7 bases. The V gene's germline CDR1 is SGHNT and CDR2 YYREEE (reference sequence). V was pared by 2 bases and J by 6 bases, with 13 bases of the junction left unmatched. This CDR3 is built from 17 residues. CDR3 in DNA: TGTGCCAGCAGCTTATCGTCCGGGACAGTAAATGCCGGGGAGCTGTTTTTT. It codes for CASSLSSGTVNAGELFF.

CDR3 protein: CASNEFGQGRHGYTF. Here the CDR3 DNA reads TGTGCCAGTAACGAATTCGGACAGGGTCGGCATGGCTACACCTTC. The V and J genes are TRBV19 and TRBJ1-2; TRBD1 agrees at 8 bases. The germline CDR1 and CDR2 sequences are LNHDA and SQIVND (reference sequence). V trimming: 7 bases; J trimming: 6 bases; junction bases outside the gene matches: 13. CDR3 size: 15 residues.

This clone appeared a few times. V and J are TRBV6-5 and TRBJ1-1; tentatively, D is TRBD1 (6 bases). V lost 8 bases and J lost 1, with 8 bases in between. This CDR3 is built from 12 residues. The germline CDR1 and CDR2 sequences are MNHEY and SVGAGI. CDR3 nucleotide sequence: TGTGCCAGCCTGGACAGGAACACTGAAGCTTTCTTT. Translation: CASLDRNTEAFF.

The chain recombines TRBV7-2 with TRBJ2-3; D gene ambiguous. The CDR3 runs to 12 residues. Germline CDR1 SGHTA, CDR2 FQGNSA. With 3 bases removed from V and 1 base from J, the gap between germline ends came to 2 bases. CDR3 amino acids: CASSFGTDTQYF. Here the CDR3 DNA reads TGTGCCAGCAGCTTCGGCACAGATACGCAGTATTTT.

J is TRBJ2-3 and V is TRBV5-1; D remains unclear. Germline assignment: CDR1 SGHRS and CDR2 YFSETQ. Trimming cost V 1 base and J 5 bases, with 8 bases left between them. There are 13 residues in the CDR3. CDR3 in DNA: TGCGCCAGCAGCTTGTCACAGAAAGATACGCAGTATTTT. Protein: CASSLSQKDTQYF. Full variable domain (outside the CDR3, taken from reference TRBV5-1 and TRBJ2-3): KAGVTQTPRYLIKTRGQQVTLSCSPISGHRSVSWYQQTPGQGLQFLFEYFSETQRNKGNFPGRFSGRQFSNSRSEMNVSTLELGDSALYLCASSLSQKDTQYFGPGTRLTVL.

This clone was detected only a few times. The genes are TRBV7-2 and TRBJ1-5; no clear D. The CDR3 length is 12 residues. Germline CDR1 and CDR2: SGHTA and FQGNSA. V was trimmed by 4 bases and J by 7 bases, leaving 8 bases between them. As DNA, the CDR3 is TGTGCCAGCAGCTCCAGCGGGCAGCCCCAGCATTTT. Protein sequence: CASSSSGQPQHF. Variable domain in full (rest from reference TRBV7-2 and TRBJ1-5): GAGVSQSPSNKVTEKGKDVELRCDPISGHTALYWYRQSLGQGLEFLIYFQGNSAPDKSGLPSDRFSAERTGGSVSTLTIQRTQQEDSAVYLCASSSSGQPQHFGDGTRLSIL.

This rearrangement joins TRBV5-1 to TRBJ1-5; TRBD1 is a possible D gene (6 bases). The CDR3 has 15 amino acids. Deletions cut 4 bases from V and 5 bases from J, with 16 bases between. From germline, CDR1 is SGHRS and CDR2 YFSETQ. This chain's CDR3 is CASSQQGYADQPQHF. The CDR3 DNA sequence: TGCGCCAGCAGCCAGCAGGGGTATGCCGATCAGCCCCAGCATTTT.